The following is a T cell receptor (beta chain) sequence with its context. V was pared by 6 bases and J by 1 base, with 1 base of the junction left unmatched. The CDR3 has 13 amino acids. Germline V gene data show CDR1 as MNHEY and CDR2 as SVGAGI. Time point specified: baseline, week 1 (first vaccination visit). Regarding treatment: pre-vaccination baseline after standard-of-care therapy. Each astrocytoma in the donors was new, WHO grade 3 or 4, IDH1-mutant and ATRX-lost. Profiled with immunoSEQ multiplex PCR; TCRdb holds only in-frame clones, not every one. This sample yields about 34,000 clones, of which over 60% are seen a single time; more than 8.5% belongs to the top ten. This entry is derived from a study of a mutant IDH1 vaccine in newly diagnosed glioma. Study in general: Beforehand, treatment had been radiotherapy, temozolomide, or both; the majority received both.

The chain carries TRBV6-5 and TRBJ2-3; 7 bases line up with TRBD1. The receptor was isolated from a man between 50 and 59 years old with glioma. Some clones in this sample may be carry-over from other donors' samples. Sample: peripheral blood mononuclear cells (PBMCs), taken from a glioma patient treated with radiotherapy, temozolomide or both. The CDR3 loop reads CASRGQGTDTQYF. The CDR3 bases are TGTGCCAGCAGAGGACAGGGCACAGATACGCAGTATTTT.